These 17 T cell receptor beta chains were all obtained from the same sample, sequenced in a study of human T cells and chemical hapten exposure. Time point in this sample: patch test 3, about 24 weeks after DPC sensitization. Treatment indicated: therapeutic diphenylcyclopropenone sensitization with weekly scalp DPC. Using its own MiXCR run on the RACE reads, TCRdb lists one record per CDR3 protein. In the table there are just under 65,000 distinct CDR3 sequences, 11% of which are singletons. Sequenced material: whole blood, taken in connection with sensitization to the hapten diphenylcyclopropenone (DPC). These receptors originate from a woman in her twenties or thirties with alopecia areata. Some clones in this sample may be carry-over from other donors' samples.

The chain combines TRBV7-2 with TRBJ2-7; D gene uncertain. The V end lost 5 bases, the J end lost 7 bases, and 12 bases lay between the germline ends. Germline V gene sequence: CDR1 SGHTA, CDR2 FQGNSA. CDR3 size: 12 residues. CDR3 DNA: TGTGCCAGCAGCCCCCGCGCGGATGAGCAGTACTTC. It yields the protein CASSPRADEQYF.

In this sample, this clonotype turned up many times. The V gene is TRBV20-1, the J gene TRBJ1-1; TRBD1 might be the D (6 bases). The ends were cut back, 0 bases at V and 3 bases at J, with 20 bases in the middle. The V gene's germline CDR1 is DFQATT and CDR2 SNEGSKA (reference sequence). The CDR3 covers 17 residues. The CDR3 protein is CSARELEGPGAYTEAFF. The CDR3 nucleotides are TGCAGTGCTAGAGAGTTGGAGGGGCCGGGGGCTTACACTGAAGCTTTCTTT.

This rearrangement joins TRBV12-3 or TRBV12-4 to TRBJ2-3, with D perhaps TRBD2 (6 bases). V lost 3 bases, J lost 4 bases, and 8 bases lay in between. The CDR3 extends over 13 amino acids. Here the CDR3 DNA reads TGTGCCAGCAGTTTGGGGGGACCAGATACGCAGTATTTT. This translates into CASSLGGPDTQYF.

The chain joins TRBV6-2 or TRBV6-3 to TRBJ2-1; 7 bases align to TRBD2. The trim removed 0 bases at V and 11 bases at J, leaving 7 bases unmatched. Germline CDR1 reads MNHEY; CDR2 reads SVGEGT. This CDR3 is 14 amino acids long. The CDR3 DNA reads as TGTGCCAGCAGTTACTCTGGCGGGGGTGCAAAGCAGTTCTTC. This codes for CASSYSGGGAKQFF.

This clonotype showed up just a few times. The V call is TRBV5-5, the J call TRBJ1-4; D gene ambiguous. The germline V gene encodes CDR1 SGHKS and CDR2 YYEKEE (reference sequence). The CDR3 contains 16 residues. Trimming stripped 2 bases from V and 7 bases from J, with 18 bases between. CDR3 DNA: TGTGCCAGCAGCTTTCGTATGGAACAACGATTTGAAAAACTGTTTTTT. This translates into CASSFRMEQRFEKLFF.

This chain joins TRBV11-2 and TRBJ1-4; D ambiguous. Deletions cut 2 bases from V and 3 bases from J, with 7 bases between. The CDR3 spans 14 residues. Germline CDR1 reads SGHAT; CDR2 reads FQNNGV. The CDR3 is CASSLQWANEKLFF. Written as DNA, the CDR3 is TGTGCCAGCAGCTTACAGTGGGCTAATGAAAAACTGTTTTTT.

This clonotype was counted only a few times. This chain uses TRBV6-1 with TRBJ1-4, with 9 bases that match TRBD1. CDR1 is MNHNS and CDR2 is SASEGT in the germline V gene. The CDR3 is made up of 17 amino acids. With V trimmed by 3 bases and J by 0 bases, 5 bases remained unmatched. The CDR3 nucleotides read TGTGCCAGCAGTGACGGACAGGGGAGGGCAACTAATGAAAAACTGTTTTTT. Its protein product is CASSDGQGRATNEKLFF.

This clonotype was seen at least ten times. The V gene is TRBV20-1, the J gene TRBJ1-5; 7 bases line up with TRBD1. The J segment lost 3 bases and the V segment lost 2 bases, leaving 4 bases of the junction unmatched. This CDR3 region has 14 residues. CDR1 is DFQATT and CDR2 is SNEGSKA in the germline V gene (reference sequence). CDR3 nucleotide sequence: TGCAGTGCTAGACTGGGACAGAACAATCAGCCCCAGCATTTT. Amino acids: CSARLGQNNQPQHF.

This clonotype was found a few times. The V and J genes are TRBV20-1 and TRBJ1-5; 7 bases line up with TRBD1. The CDR3 has 15 amino acids. The V segment lost 5 bases and the J segment 1 base; nucleotides outside the gene matches: 8. Germline values: CDR1 DFQATT, CDR2 SNEGSKA (reference sequence). The chain's CDR3 is CSAADRAGSNQPQHF. In DNA, the CDR3 is TGCAGTGCTGCCGACAGGGCGGGAAGCAATCAGCCCCAGCATTTT.

This clonotype was recorded a few times. V and J are TRBV11-2 and TRBJ2-1; D ambiguous. From germline, CDR1 is SGHAT and CDR2 FQNNGV. Trimming took off 1 base at V and 4 bases at J, with 11 bases between the two ends. The CDR3 has 15 residues. Here the CDR3 reads CASSLATTVYNEQFF. CDR3 bases: TGTGCCAGCAGCTTAGCAACTACCGTATACAATGAGCAGTTCTTC.

This clonotype was seen repeatedly, ten times or more. In DNA form, the CDR3 reads TGTGCCAGCAGTGAAGATCTTAGCTCTGGAAACACCATATATTTT. Encoded protein: CASSEDLSSGNTIYF. This chain uses TRBV6-1 with TRBJ1-3; D remains unclear. The CDR3 runs 15 residues. CDR1 is MNHNS, CDR2 SASEGT, per germline. V gave up 1 base and J gave up 0 bases, with 7 bases separating them.

This clonotype was observed at least ten times. V and J are TRBV20-1 and TRBJ2-4; perhaps TRBD2 as D (6 bases). V was pared by 3 bases and J by 6 bases, with 15 bases between. Germline V gene sequence: CDR1 DFQATT, CDR2 SNEGSKA (reference sequence). The CDR3 spans 14 residues. The CDR3 sequence is CSARPRLDLNIQYF. The CDR3 DNA reads TGCAGTGCTAGGCCTAGACTAGATTTAAACATTCAGTACTTC.

This clonotype was counted between two and nine times. The chain couples TRBV7-2 to TRBJ1-1; perhaps TRBD1 as D (6 bases). Germline V CDR1 and CDR2: SGHTA, FQGNSA. CDR3 length: 16 amino acids. Between the trimmed V and J ends, which lost 4 bases and 0 bases, there was a span of 15 bases. In DNA, the CDR3 is TGTGCCAGCAGCTCGCAGGGGTCGGGGCTGAACACTGAAGCTTTCTTT. This encodes CASSSQGSGLNTEAFF.

The chain joins TRBV20-1 to TRBJ1-4, with unresolved D. Trimming took 1 base from V and 2 from J, leaving 5 bases between them. Germline-derived CDR1 and CDR2 are DFQATT and SNEGSKA (reference sequence). The CDR3 has 13 residues. The CDR3 is CSARGVTNEKLFF. The CDR3 coding sequence is TGCAGTGCTAGAGGTGTGACTAATGAAAAACTGTTTTTT.

This clonotype was seen a handful of times. CDR3 nucleotide sequence: TGTGCCACCAGTGAGACTACGGGGGGCACTCAGCCCCAGCATTTT. Amino acid sequence: CATSETTGGTQPQHF. The rearrangement uses TRBV24-1 and TRBJ1-5; TRBD1 is a possible D gene (6 bases). The ends were cut back, 4 bases at V and 6 bases at J, with 15 bases in the middle. The CDR3 runs 15 residues. The germline CDR1 and CDR2 sequences are KGHDR and SFDVKD.

This chain links TRBV5-4 with TRBJ2-7, with 8 nucleotides matching TRBD2. CDR3 length equals 15 residues. Germline assignment: CDR1 SGHNT and CDR2 YYREEE (reference sequence). Germline trimming cut 0 bases from V and 4 bases from J; bases unmatched to any gene: 6. In nucleotides, the CDR3 is TGTGCCAGCAGCTTGGGGATAGCGGGGACGTACGAGCAGTACTTC. Encoded protein: CASSLGIAGTYEQYF.

This clonotype turned up a few times. V gene TRBV6-6 combines with J gene TRBJ1-6, with 7 bases that match TRBD1. This CDR3 contains 17 residues. Germline CDR1 reads MNHNY; CDR2 reads SVGAGI (reference sequence). V lost 7 bases and J lost 6; bases outside the gene matches: 15. The CDR3 region is CASTEREGASGNSPLHF. CDR3 DNA: TGTGCCAGCACTGAGAGGGAGGGGGCGTCGGGTAATTCACCCCTCCACTTT.